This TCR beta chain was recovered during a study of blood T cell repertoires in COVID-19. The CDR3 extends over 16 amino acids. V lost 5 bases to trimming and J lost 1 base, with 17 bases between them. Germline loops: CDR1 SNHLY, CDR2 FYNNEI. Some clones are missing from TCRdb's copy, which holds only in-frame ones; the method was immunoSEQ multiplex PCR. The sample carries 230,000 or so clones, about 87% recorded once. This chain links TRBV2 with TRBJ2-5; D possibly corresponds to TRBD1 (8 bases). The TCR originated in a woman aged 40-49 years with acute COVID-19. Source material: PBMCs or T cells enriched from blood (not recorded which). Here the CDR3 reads CASSRGQGGGQETQYF. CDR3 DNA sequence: TGTGCCAGCAGTAGAGGACAGGGAGGGGGCCAAGAGACCCAGTACTTC.